This T cell receptor (beta chain) was observed in a study of regulatory T cells in long-lasting Graves disease. A few counts support this clonotype. As to time point: newly diagnosed GD, antithyroid drugs for less than 3 months. Scientists built the TCR library using RNA that was extracted from PBMCs. Looked up from germline, CDR1 is LGHNT and CDR2 is FRNRAP. This CDR3 comprises 23 residues. With 6 bases clipped from V and 0 bases from J, the junction kept 27 bases outside the gene matches. For TCR beta, libraries came from iRepertoire HTBI primers and Arm-PCR of CDR3 regions. MiXCR, run by TCRdb on the multiplex PCR reads, gives a single entry per CDR3 protein. Among hundreds of thousands of distinct CDR3 sequences listed, roughly 15% were seen once.

This sequence joins TRBV12-5 and TRBJ2-7; 12 bases align to TRBD2. This clonotype was sampled from a female donor with Graves disease. This specimen was peripheral blood mononuclear cells (PBMCs), taken at new diagnosis, from a patient treated with antithyroid drugs. The CDR3 region has the DNA TGTGCTAGTGGCCCATCCCCTTCGGCAAGGGGACTAGCGGGCTATCGCTACTCCTACGAGCAGTACTTC. Its translation is CASGPSPSARGLAGYRYSYEQYF.